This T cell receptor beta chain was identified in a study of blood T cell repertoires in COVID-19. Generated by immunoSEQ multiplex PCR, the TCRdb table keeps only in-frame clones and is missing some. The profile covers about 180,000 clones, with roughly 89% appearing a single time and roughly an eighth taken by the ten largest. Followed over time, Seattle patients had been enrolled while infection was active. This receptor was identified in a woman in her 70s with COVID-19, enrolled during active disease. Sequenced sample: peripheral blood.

CDR3 in amino acids: CASSVSPLTEAFF. CDR3 sequence (DNA): TGTGCCAGCAGCGTTTCCCCACTGACTGAAGCTTTCTTT. The chain carries TRBV5-4 and TRBJ1-1; no clear D. V was clipped by 4 bases and J by 5 bases, with 12 bases between them. Germline V gene data show CDR1 as SGHNT and CDR2 as YYREEE (reference sequence). This CDR3 comprises 13 residues.